A selection of T cell receptor beta chains follows, all from one sample in a study of T cells after yellow fever vaccination. TCRdb independently ran MiXCR on the 5' RACE reads; one entry per CDR3 protein. The table includes 350,000 to 450,000 distinct CDR3 sequences, approximately 6% detected once. Sequencing used PBMCs, obtained 5 days after the yellow fever booster vaccination. The receptor source for this set is a man under 40 who received the YFV17D yellow fever vaccine. CDR3s include the opening cysteine and the closing phenylalanine or tryptophan. The D gene is left open where the match is weak. The listing skips clone size in some rows; elsewhere it reads once, few, many or a size class.

D gene	CDR3 length	J gene	V gene	clone size	CDR3 DNA	CDR3 protein
-	14	TRBJ2-4	TRBV7-3	-	TGTGCCAGCAGCTTAACTCATCCCAAAAACATTCAGTACTTC	CASSLTHPKNIQYF
TRBD1	15	TRBJ2-3	TRBV24-1	-	TGTGCCACCAGTGATGCAGGACAGGGTTTTGATACGCAGTATTTT	CATSDAGQGFDTQYF
-	13	TRBJ1-5	TRBV7-9	-	TGTGCCAGCAGTTTTACAGGGTATCAGCCCCAGCATTTT	CASSFTGYQPQHF
-	11	TRBJ2-7	TRBV5-1	many	TGCGCCAGCAGCTCCCACGACGAGCAGTACTTC	CASSSHDEQYF
-	12	TRBJ2-2	TRBV29-1	few	TGCAGCTTCGGGGAGGATACCGGGGAGCTGTTTTTT	CSFGEDTGELFF
-	15	TRBJ2-2	TRBV6-5	few	TGTGCCAGCAGTTGGGGGGGGCGAAGCACCGGGGAGCTGTTTTTT	CASSWGGRSTGELFF
-	13	TRBJ2-7	TRBV12-3/TRBV12-4	few	TGTGCCAGCAGCAGCACAGGGAACTACGAGCAGTACTTC	CASSSTGNYEQYF
TRBD1	16	TRBJ2-6	TRBV20-1	many	TGCAGTGCTAGTCCGGGACAGGGGTCCGGGGCCAACGTCCTGACTTTC	CSASPGQGSGANVLTF
-	15	TRBJ2-5	TRBV5-5	-	TGTGCCAGCAGCTTCCAGCGGTCATACCAAGAGACCCAGTACTTC	CASSFQRSYQETQYF
-	14	TRBJ2-7	TRBV20-1	-	TGCAGTGCTCTGGGGGACAAGAGCTCCTACGAGCAGTACTTC	CSALGDKSSYEQYF
-	15	TRBJ2-7	TRBV5-6	few	TGTGCCAGCAGCTTGGAGGGGGTGATGGTGTTCGAGCAGTACTTC	CASSLEGVMVFEQYF
-	15	TRBJ2-7	TRBV7-2	many	TGTGCCAGCAGCTTAGAACCCCTGGGGGCCTACGAGCAGTACTTC	CASSLEPLGAYEQYF
-	12	TRBJ2-1	TRBV2	many	TGTGCCAGCCAGGCGCGGTTCGGTGAGCAGTTCTTC	CASQARFGEQFF
-	14	TRBJ1-2	TRBV18	-	TGTGCCAGCTCACCACCGGGATTGAACTATGGCTACACCTTC	CASSPPGLNYGYTF
-	15	TRBJ1-1	TRBV5-1	many	TGCGCCAGCAGCTTGGGAGACAGGCAGAACACTGAAGCTTTCTTT	CASSLGDRQNTEAFF
-	16	TRBJ1-4	TRBV5-5	few	TGTGCCAGCAGCTGGGGCGTGAGGACAACGGATGAAAAACTGTTTTTT	CASSWGVRTTDEKLFF
-	15	TRBJ2-7	TRBV11-2	many	TGTGCCAGCAGCTCTATTTCGGATGACATGTGCGAGCAGTACTTC	CASSSISDDMCEQYF
-	16	TRBJ1-1	TRBV12-3/TRBV12-4	-	TGTGCCAGCAGTTCCCGGGGACCCGGTATAAGGGCTGAAGCTTTCTTT	CASSSRGPGIRAEAFF
-	15	TRBJ2-3	TRBV4-3	-	TGCGCCAGCAGCCAAGATAGTTCCCTCACAGATACGCAGTATTTT	CASSQDSSLTDTQYF
-	15	TRBJ2-5	TRBV18	few	TGTGCCAGCAACTACTTGGGCGGATCCCAAGAGACCCAGTACTTC	CASNYLGGSQETQYF
-	17	TRBJ2-1	TRBV7-2	many	TGTGCCAGCAGCTTAGGCCGGCAGGGTAGAACTTACAATGAGCAGTTCTTC	CASSLGRQGRTYNEQFF
-	13	TRBJ1-2	TRBV2	few	TGTGCCAGCAGTGAAGCGGCTAACTATGGCTACACCTTC	CASSEAANYGYTF
-	17	TRBJ2-3	TRBV10-3	few	TGTGCCATCAGTGAAGGTTCCAACTGGGGTAGCACAGATACGCAGTATTTT	CAISEGSNWGSTDTQYF
-	17	TRBJ2-6	TRBV7-2	-	TGTGCCAGCAGGACCTGGGAGGCCAACTCTGGGGCCAACGTCCTGACTTTC	CASRTWEANSGANVLTF
-	14	TRBJ2-5	TRBV15	many	TGTGCCACCAGCAGAGCGGGGGATAAAGAGACCCAGTACTTC	CATSRAGDKETQYF
-	15	TRBJ2-2	TRBV30	many	TGTGCCTGGATTCCTCACGGGAGAAACACCGGGGAGCTGTTTTTT	CAWIPHGRNTGELFF
-	15	TRBJ2-3	TRBV7-9	-	TGTGCCAGCAGACCTCTGGACAGTAGCACAGATACGCAGTATTTT	CASRPLDSSTDTQYF
TRBD2	13	TRBJ2-3	TRBV10-3	-	TGTGCCATCAGTCAGACTAGCGCAGATACGCAGTATTTT	CAISQTSADTQYF
-	15	TRBJ2-4	TRBV7-2	many	TGTGCCAGCAGCTCAGCAGTGTTAGCCAAAAACATTCAGTACTTC	CASSSAVLAKNIQYF
-	11	TRBJ2-7	TRBV20-1	many	TGCAGTGGTAACGACCCCTACGAGCAGTACTTC	CSGNDPYEQYF
-	12	TRBJ2-2	TRBV30	many	TGTGCCTGGAGTAGGGCCACCGGGGAGCTGTTTTTT	CAWSRATGELFF
TRBD2	16	TRBJ2-7	TRBV12-3/TRBV12-4	many	TGTGCCAGCAGTTTTTTAATAGCGGGAGGTCCCTACGAGCAGTACTTC	CASSFLIAGGPYEQYF
-	13	TRBJ1-2	TRBV9	-	TGTGCCAGCAGCGCCGACAGGTCCAAGGGCTACACCTTC	CASSADRSKGYTF
TRBD2	13	TRBJ2-5	TRBV29-1	-	TGCAGCGTTAAAGCGGGGGGCCAAGAGACCCAGTACTTC	CSVKAGGQETQYF
TRBD2	15	TRBJ2-1	TRBV7-6	-	TGTGCCAGCAGCTTAGGCGGGAGGTTCTACAATGAGCAGTTCTTC	CASSLGGRFYNEQFF
TRBD1	21	TRBJ2-7	TRBV18	few	TGTGCCAGCTCACCGGGTCCCGGGACAGGGGGCCCGGGACGCCCCCTCTACGAGCAGTACTTC	CASSPGPGTGGPGRPLYEQYF
TRBD2	15	TRBJ2-5	TRBV10-3	many	TGTGCCATCAGTGAACTAGCGGGCCTCCAAGAGACCCAGTACTTC	CAISELAGLQETQYF
TRBD1	16	TRBJ2-5	TRBV7-2	many	TGTGCCAGCAGCGTTAGCCGGGACAGGGGACAAGAGACCCAGTACTTC	CASSVSRDRGQETQYF
-	14	TRBJ2-1	TRBV20-1	few	TGCAGTGCTAGGAGTAGGACGCGATTCTGGGAGCAGTTCTTC	CSARSRTRFWEQFF
TRBD2	16	TRBJ2-5	TRBV10-3	many	TGTGCCATCAGTGAGTCCGGGGGGGCCCGATCCTGGGACCAGTACTTC	CAISESGGARSWDQYF
TRBD1	14	TRBJ1-6	TRBV29-1	-	TGCAGCGCACAGACAGGGGCTTTCAATTCACCCCTCCACTTT	CSAQTGAFNSPLHF
TRBD2	13	TRBJ2-1	TRBV29-1	many	TGCAGCGCTGGGACTAGCGAAATCTATGAGCAGTTCTTC	CSAGTSEIYEQFF
-	14	TRBJ1-2	TRBV6-5	many	TGTGCCAGCAGTTATAGGTCGGTTAACTATGGCTACACCTTC	CASSYRSVNYGYTF
TRBD1	14	TRBJ2-7	TRBV23-1	-	TGCGCCAGCCGCTGGGACAGGCGATACTACGAGCAGTACTTC	CASRWDRRYYEQYF
TRBD2	14	TRBJ2-3	TRBV12-3/TRBV12-4	few	TGTGCCAGCAGTCTATCGACTAGCGGGAGTGGGCAGTATTTT	CASSLSTSGSGQYF
-	15	TRBJ2-5	TRBV6-5	few	TGTGCCAGCAGTTACTCCAAGGGGTTCGGGGAGACCCAGTACTTC	CASSYSKGFGETQYF
-	13	TRBJ1-1	TRBV5-1	many	TGCGCCAGCAGCTTGACGGACACCACTGAAGCTTTCTTT	CASSLTDTTEAFF
-	13	TRBJ2-3	TRBV7-2	many	TGTGCCAGCAGCCACGGGAGCACAGATACGCAGTATTTT	CASSHGSTDTQYF
-	13	TRBJ2-3	TRBV29-1	few	TGCAGCGACCGGGACAACTCCGCAGATACGCAGTATTTT	CSDRDNSADTQYF
-	14	TRBJ2-7	TRBV27	few	TGTGCCAGCAGCTTCGGAAGGGCCGGGTACGAGCAGTACTTC	CASSFGRAGYEQYF